These 20 T cell receptor beta chains came from one sample sequenced in a study of blood T cells in healthy people across ages. A sample-barcoded 5' primer and a J-beta primer mix were used in a second PCR of roughly 6 to 11 cycles. MiXCR, applied by TCRdb to the 5' RACE reads, yields one record per CDR3 protein. Of 700,000 to 800,000 distinct CDR3 sequences listed, about 42% are singletons. Sequences were obtained from blood. All receptors come from a woman aged 55-75 years in good health.

This chain connects TRBV28 to TRBJ1-1, with TRBD1 matching 9 bases. Per germline, CDR1 MDHEN and CDR2 SYDVKM. CDR3 length: 15 residues. V lost 6 bases and J lost 3; bases outside the gene matches: 8. CDR3 residues: CASSHPGTGYTEAFF. CDR3 nucleotides: TGTGCCAGCAGCCACCCCGGGACAGGGTACACTGAAGCTTTCTTT.

This clonotype has only a few counts. V and J are TRBV12-3 or TRBV12-4 and TRBJ2-2, with a weak D call TRBD1 (6 bases). The CDR3 runs to 13 residues. V shed 5 bases and J shed 6 bases, with 10 bases lying between them. The chain's CDR3 is CASSVGGSGELFF. Written as DNA, the CDR3 is TGTGCCAGCAGTGTAGGGGGATCCGGGGAGCTGTTTTTT.

In its sample, this clonotype was seen a few times. The V call is TRBV5-1, the J call TRBJ2-1, with D perhaps being TRBD1 or TRBD2 (6 bases each). Between the trimmed V and J ends, which lost 2 bases and 7 bases, there was a span of 13 bases. This CDR3 is 14 amino acids long. Germline lookup yields CDR1 SGHRS and CDR2 YFSETQ. DNA for the CDR3: TGCGCCAGCAGCTTTCGGAGAGGGGGGAATGAGCAGTTCTTC. Its protein product is CASSFRRGGNEQFF.

V usage is TRBV2 and J usage is TRBJ1-1; 7 nucleotides agree with TRBD1. CDR1 and CDR2 (germline): SNHLY, FYNNEI. Trimming cost V 8 bases and J 4 bases; bases outside gene matches: 10. The CDR3 sequence is 14 residues long. This CDR3 reads CASHEAGGFTEAFF. The CDR3 coding sequence is TGTGCCAGCCATGAGGCAGGGGGGTTCACTGAAGCTTTCTTT.

The V gene is TRBV20-1, the J gene TRBJ2-5, with D possibly matching TRBD1 (6 bases). V lost 0 bases, J lost 11 bases, and 28 bases lay in between. CDR3 size: 17 residues. From germline, CDR1 is DFQATT and CDR2 SNEGSKA (reference sequence). As DNA, the CDR3 is TGCAGTGCTAGAGATTCGTCTATTACAGGGAAATACAATGAGCAGTACTTC. Translating it yields CSARDSSITGKYNEQYF.

This clonotype appeared a single time. This could be a read error, since a much larger clone is one nucleotide away. J is TRBJ2-7 and V is TRBV12-3 or TRBV12-4; 7 bases line up with TRBD2. With V trimmed by 7 bases and J by 7 bases, 19 bases remained unmatched. The CDR3 loop spans 16 amino acids. As DNA, the CDR3 is TGTGCCAGCACCCAAGATATCGGCGGGAGTAAGAATGAGCAGTACTTC. The encoded protein is CASTQDIGGSKNEQYF.

This chain links TRBV29-1 with TRBJ1-1; D gene unclear. Germline V gives CDR1 SQVTM, CDR2 ANQGSEA. The V and J ends lost 3 bases and 3 bases respectively, with 14 bases between them. The CDR3 runs 14 residues. In DNA form, the CDR3 reads TGCAGCGTTGATGGGTTGGAGGGTGACACTGAAGCTTTCTTT. It yields the protein CSVDGLEGDTEAFF.

The chain is built from TRBV4-2 and TRBJ2-3; the match to TRBD2 covers 14 bases. The CDR3 sequence is 18 residues long. Germline CDR1 and CDR2: LGHNA and YNFKEQ. The ends lost 0 bases at V and 2 bases at J; junction bases unmatched: 4. CDR3 DNA sequence: TGTGCCAGCAGCCAAGAAGGGACTAGCGGGGGATCCACAGATACGCAGTATTTT. It translates to CASSQEGTSGGSTDTQYF.

The chain joins TRBV12-3 or TRBV12-4 to TRBJ2-7, with D possibly matching TRBD2 (5 bases). The V end lost 3 bases, the J end lost 3 bases, and 9 bases lay between the germline ends. The length of the CDR3 is 13 residues. The DNA of the CDR3 is TGTGCCAGCAGTTTTAGCGTTTACTACGAGCAGTACTTC. Translation gives CASSFSVYYEQYF.

A few counts support this clonotype. This chain connects TRBV10-3 to TRBJ1-5; maybe TRBD1 (5 bases). Germline V gene sequence: CDR1 ENHRY, CDR2 SYGVKD. The CDR3 has 15 amino acids. Deletions cut 6 bases from V and 0 bases from J, with 12 bases between. CDR3 DNA: TGTGCCATCAGAGATTCGACAGATAGCAATCAGCCCCAGCATTTT. Its translation: CAIRDSTDSNQPQHF.

This clonotype turned up a few times. This chain links TRBV5-1 with TRBJ2-3; D uncertain. The CDR3 has 16 amino acids. The germline V gene encodes CDR1 SGHRS and CDR2 YFSETQ. Trimming pared 0 bases from V and 0 bases from J, leaving 11 bases between. As DNA, the CDR3 is TGCGCCAGCAGCTTGGGACAACTTGCTAGCACAGATACGCAGTATTTT. Translating gives CASSLGQLASTDTQYF. The variable domain in full, with the rest retrieved from reference TRBV5-1 and TRBJ2-3, is KAGVTQTPRYLIKTRGQQVTLSCSPISGHRSVSWYQQTPGQGLQFLFEYFSETQRNKGNFPGRFSGRQFSNSRSEMNVSTLELGDSALYLCASSLGQLASTDTQYFGPGTRLTVL.

This clonotype was seen a few times. The chain carries TRBV6-2 or TRBV6-3 and TRBJ2-1; TRBD1 aligns across 8 bases. This CDR3 comprises 15 residues. Trimming at V came to 7 bases and at J to 3 bases, leaving 8 bases not matched to a gene. Germline V gene data show CDR1 as MNHEY and CDR2 as SVGEGT. The CDR3, as DNA: TGTGCCAGCACCCTTCGACAGGGGAACTACAATGAGCAGTTCTTC. Translated: CASTLRQGNYNEQFF.

V gene TRBV4-2 combines with J gene TRBJ2-7, with 10 bases that match TRBD2. The CDR3 runs 16 residues. CDR1 and CDR2 from the germline V gene are LGHNA and YNFKEQ. V was clipped by 4 bases and J by 7 bases; unmatched bases: 13. CDR3 bases: TGTGCCAGCAGCCCAAACATAGCGGGAGGAAGTAATGAGCAGTACTTC. Translated, it gives CASSPNIAGGSNEQYF.

This chain links TRBV7-2 with TRBJ2-7, with D possibly TRBD2 on 7 matching bases. The V and J ends lost 1 base and 0 bases respectively, with 16 bases between them. CDR3 length: 17 residues. Germline values: CDR1 SGHTA, CDR2 FQGNSA. The DNA for the CDR3 is TGTGCCAGCAGCTTAGTAGGGGGGGCCATAAGCTCCTACGAGCAGTACTTC. It encodes CASSLVGGAISSYEQYF.

This chain joins TRBV29-1 and TRBJ2-2, with D maybe TRBD1 (6 bases). Germline lookup yields CDR1 SQVTM and CDR2 ANQGSEA. The CDR3 consists of 13 residues. V lost 7 bases and J 0 bases, leaving 9 bases between the germline ends. DNA for the CDR3: TGCAGCGGGACAGTCGCGAACACCGGGGAGCTGTTTTTT. Translating it yields CSGTVANTGELFF.

On this clonotype itself: This could be a read error, since a much larger clone is one nucleotide away. The chain is built from TRBV4-2 and TRBJ2-7; D may correspond to TRBD1 or TRBD2 (5 bases each). Germline lookup yields CDR1 LGHNA and CDR2 YNFKEQ. The CDR3 runs 14 residues. The CDR3 DNA reads as TGTGCCAGCGGCCAAGGGCAGGGACCCTACGAGCAGTACTTC. Amino acids: CASGQGQGPYEQYF.

This clonotype was detected a few times. This chain uses TRBV18 with TRBJ2-1; no clear D. V gave up 2 bases and J gave up 8 bases, with 10 bases separating them. Germline-derived CDR1 and CDR2 are KGHSH and LQKENI. The CDR3 extends over 13 amino acids. CDR3 nucleotides: TGTGCCAGCTCACCAGGTGCCGTGGATGAGCAGTTCTTC. As protein: CASSPGAVDEQFF.

The chain carries TRBV7-8 and TRBJ2-1; TRBD1 is a possible D gene (6 bases). Germline lookup yields CDR1 SGHVS and CDR2 FQNEAQ. The CDR3 has 15 amino acids. V lost 5 bases and J lost 3, with 14 bases in between. CDR3 DNA sequence: TGTGCCAGCAGCCCCCTGTGGGGGCTCTACAATGAGCAGTTCTTC. Translated: CASSPLWGLYNEQFF.

This clonotype was counted many times. This may be a read error: a much more frequent sequence differs by one nucleotide. This rearrangement joins TRBV6-1 to TRBJ2-5, with D perhaps matching TRBD2 (7 bases). V lost 2 bases, J lost 5 bases, and 12 bases lay in between. The CDR3 spans 14 residues. Germline V lookup: CDR1 MNHNS, CDR2 SASEGT. Written as DNA, the CDR3 is TGTGCCAGCAGTGAATGCGAGGGGGGGGAGACCCAGTACTTC. It specifies CASSECEGGETQYF.

This clonotype came up a few times. The V and J genes are TRBV20-1 and TRBJ2-7; weak D call: TRBD2 (5 bases). Trimming cost V 8 bases and J 2 bases, with 19 bases left between them. The germline CDR1 and CDR2 sequences are DFQATT and SNEGSKA (reference sequence). The CDR3 has 14 amino acids. The CDR3 DNA follows: TGCAGTTTTAGCCCGCCGGGGTTTCCCTACGAGCAGTACTTC. Amino acid sequence: CSFSPPGFPYEQYF.